The next 5 T cell receptor beta chains were all read from a single sample in a study of molecular identifiers for immune sequencing clone quantification. A single record per CDR3 protein comes from TCRdb applying MiXCR to the PCR reads. The sample yields roughly 93,000 distinct CDR3 sequences, over 15% seen once. Sequencing used naive CD8+ T cells from blood, with Jurkat cell RNA spiked in. As for subset: FACS-sorted CD8+CD4-CCR7+CD45RA+ naive T cells. These receptors were taken from a human donor in good health. Some libraries in this study had Jurkat cell RNA spiked in.

This clonotype was found many times. CDR3 amino acids: CASSYFSGQITQYF. The CDR3 nucleotides are TGTGCCAGCAGTTACTTCTCGGGACAGATTACGCAGTATTTT. This chain joins TRBV6-5 and TRBJ2-3; 7 nucleotides match TRBD1. Germline CDR1 MNHEY, CDR2 SVGAGI. The ends lost 1 base at V and 8 bases at J; junction bases unmatched: 6. The CDR3 is 14 residues long.

On this clonotype itself: This may stem from a read error, because a much larger clone lies one nucleotide away. The CDR3 nucleotides are TGTGCCAGCAGTGATATGGGACTAGCCGGTGAGCAGTTCTTC. This codes for CASSDMGLAGEQFF. V and J are TRBV6-4 and TRBJ2-1, with TRBD2 identical over 9 bases. CDR1 and CDR2 from the germline V gene are MRHNA and SNTAGT. Trimming cost V 3 bases and J 9 bases; bases outside gene matches: 6. This CDR3 is built from 14 residues.

This clonotype was recorded at least ten times. The chain has TRBV20-1 and TRBJ1-5, with TRBD1 matching over 8 bases. This CDR3 has 14 residues. CDR1 is DFQATT and CDR2 is SNEGSKA in the germline V gene (reference sequence). CDR3 sequence (DNA): TGCAGCGTGTTTGGGACAGGTCTCAATCAGCCCCAGCATTTT. Translated: CSVFGTGLNQPQHF.

This clonotype was counted at least ten times. The V call is TRBV19, the J call TRBJ2-7, with 8 bases fitting TRBD1. Trimming removed 6 bases from V and 2 bases from J; junction bases left unmatched: 9. This CDR3 is built from 15 residues. Looked up from germline, CDR1 is LNHDA and CDR2 is SQIVND (reference sequence). This chain's CDR3 is CASSQGQGIAYEQYF. The CDR3 nucleotides read TGTGCCAGTAGCCAAGGACAGGGTATTGCCTACGAGCAGTACTTC.

This clonotype was counted many times. The CDR3 is CATGTSVEQYF. For the CDR3, the DNA is TGTGCCACCGGGACTAGCGTCGAGCAGTACTTC. V gene TRBV28 combines with J gene TRBJ2-7, with TRBD2 matching over 10 bases. The CDR3 extends over 11 amino acids. The V segment lost 10 bases and the J segment 6 bases; nucleotides outside the gene matches: 3. Germline V lookup: CDR1 MDHEN, CDR2 SYDVKM.